Each of the 10 T cell receptor beta chains below was sequenced from the same sample in a study of T cells in Graves' hyperthyroidism and ophthalmopathy. Amplified regions were TCR beta CDR3 sequences from RNA transcripts. The TCR CDR3 was amplified in a first-round RT-PCR using the HTBI primer set. Each CDR3 protein gets one entry after TCRdb re-called the multiplex PCR reads with MiXCR. The repertoire holds about 610,000 distinct CDR3 sequences, with approximately 44% as singletons. Sequencing was done on a sample of peripheral blood or thyroid tissue (not recorded which). All receptors come from a woman between 18 and 29 years old with Graves' hyperthyroidism.

Points on this clonotype: Just one base apart from a much larger clone, this may be a read error. The genes are TRBV10-3 and TRBJ1-4; a possible D gene is TRBD1 (6 bases). CDR1 is ENHRY, CDR2 SYGVKD, per germline. V was shortened by 6 bases and J by 10 bases, with 15 bases between the two germline ends. This CDR3 is 13 amino acids long. CDR3 protein: CAISSTGSGKLFF. The DNA for the CDR3 is TGTGCCATCAGCTCGACAGGCTCGGGAAAACTGTTTTTT.

The V and J genes are TRBV24-1 and TRBJ2-3; a possible D gene is TRBD2 (6 bases). Germline lookup yields CDR1 KGHDR and CDR2 SFDVKD. CDR3 length equals 12 residues. Deletions cut 9 bases from V and 5 bases from J, with 11 bases between. The CDR3 loop is CATAGSGDTQYF. CDR3 sequence (DNA): TGTGCCACCGCGGGGAGTGGAGATACGCAGTATTTT.

The count of this clonotype is one. A much larger clone differs by one base, so this may be a read error. The chain is built from TRBV6-6 and TRBJ2-7; no clear D gene. Trimming left V 4 bases short and J 1 base short, with 8 bases between. The CDR3 loop spans 13 amino acids. The germline V gene has CDR1 MNHNY and CDR2 SVGAGI (reference sequence). In nucleotides, the CDR3 is TGTGCCAGCAGTTGCCATAATTCCTACGAGCAGTACTTC. The encoded protein is CASSCHNSYEQYF.

The chain employs TRBV7-6 and TRBJ1-2; TRBD1 matches 8 bases. V lost 0 bases to trimming and J lost 8 bases; unmatched junction nucleotides: 20. The CDR3 is made up of 19 amino acids. CDR1 is SGHVS, CDR2 FNYEAQ, per germline. The CDR3 here is CASSLAASAELQGGRGYTF. Here the CDR3 DNA reads TGTGCCAGCAGCTTAGCCGCCAGCGCCGAGCTACAGGGGGGTAGGGGCTACACCTTC. The full variable domain, with the rest looked up from reference TRBV7-6 and TRBJ1-2, is GAGVSQSPRYKVTKRGQDVALRCDPISGHVSLYWYRQALGQGPEFLTYFNYEAQQDKSGLPNDRFSAERPEGSISTLTIQRTEQRDSAMYRCASSLAASAELQGGRGYTFGSGTRLTVV.

The chain joins TRBV11-2 to TRBJ1-4; TRBD1 matches 10 bases. The CDR3 sequence is 15 residues long. Trimming at V came to 5 bases and at J to 10 bases, leaving 10 bases not matched to a gene. Germline loops: CDR1 SGHAT, CDR2 FQNNGV. Here the CDR3 DNA reads TGTGCCAGCAGCACGACAGGGGGCGTTTCGGGAAAACTGTTTTTT. Its translation is CASSTTGGVSGKLFF.

The chain has TRBV7-2 and TRBJ1-1; D is possibly TRBD1 (5 bases). Per the germline V gene, CDR1 is SGHTA and CDR2 is FQGNSA. V lost 0 bases to trimming and J lost 10 bases, with 6 bases between them. This CDR3 has 11 amino acids. CDR3 sequence reads: CASSLAGTAFF. DNA for the CDR3: TGTGCCAGCAGCTTAGCGGGGACAGCTTTCTTT.

This clonotype was seen a handful of times. V is TRBV7-2 and J is TRBJ2-1, with D tentatively TRBD1 (8 bases). The germline V gene encodes CDR1 SGHTA and CDR2 FQGNSA. V gave up 6 bases and J gave up 9 bases, with 21 bases separating them. This CDR3 has 15 residues. CDR3 sequence: CASSPWTGRVGEQFF. CDR3 coding DNA: TGTGCCAGCAGTCCATGGACAGGGAGGGTAGGTGAGCAGTTCTTC.

The table lists this clonotype with many counts. The rearrangement uses TRBV5-1 and TRBJ1-6; D is ambiguous. The CDR3 sequence is 12 residues long. Trimming cost V 4 bases and J 9 bases, with 8 bases left between them. CDR1 and CDR2 from the germline V gene are SGHRS and YFSETQ. The CDR3, as DNA: TGCGCCAGCAGCGATTATGGTTCACCCCTCCACTTT. Protein product: CASSDYGSPLHF.

V gene TRBV2 combines with J gene TRBJ2-7; 7 bases are a match to TRBD1. The CDR3 sequence is 13 residues long. CDR1 is SNHLY and CDR2 is FYNNEI in the germline V gene. V dropped 4 bases and J dropped 12; count of bases not matched to a gene: 12. The CDR3 sequence is CASSGYDTGDPYF. CDR3 sequence (DNA): TGTGCCAGCAGTGGGTATGACACAGGGGACCCGTACTTC.

V gene TRBV9 combines with J gene TRBJ2-3; 12 bases fit TRBD2. This CDR3 is 16 amino acids long. Germline assignment: CDR1 SGDLS and CDR2 YYNGEE. The V gene end was trimmed by 5 bases and the J gene end by 5 bases; junction bases not matched to a gene: 9. CDR3 in amino acids: CASSKQTSGRQDTQYF. The CDR3 region has the DNA TGTGCCAGCAGTAAACAGACTAGCGGGAGACAAGATACGCAGTATTTT.